The 27 T cell receptor beta chains reported below all come from one sample, sequenced in a study of blood T cell repertoires in COVID-19. Only in-frame clones appear in the TCRdb table, and some are missing; sequencing was by immunoSEQ multiplex PCR. The sample yields about 350,000 clones, about nine tenths seen once. The sequencing sample was made of PBMCs or T cells enriched from blood (not recorded which). These receptors originate from a woman in her thirties who had been exposed to COVID-19.

The J gene is TRBJ2-1, the V gene TRBV9; D is undetermined. The germline V gene has CDR1 SGDLS and CDR2 YYNGEE. The germline V and J ends were trimmed by 0 bases and 3 bases, with 10 bases remaining between them. The CDR3 length is 15 residues. The CDR3: CASSVGGADYNEQFF. CDR3 nucleotide sequence: TGTGCCAGCAGCGTAGGTGGTGCGGACTACAATGAGCAGTTCTTC.

The chain uses TRBV28 and TRBJ2-7; 9 bases are a match to TRBD1. The CDR3 contains 15 residues. Unmatched junction bases numbered 8, after V lost 5 bases and J lost 3 bases. CDR1 MDHEN and CDR2 SYDVKM come from the germline V gene. In DNA form, the CDR3 reads TGTGCCAGCAGTCCTCCGGGACAGGGTCTCTACGAGCAGTACTTC. It codes for CASSPPGQGLYEQYF.

The V and J genes are TRBV27 and TRBJ2-7; 16 positions agree with TRBD2. Germline lookup yields CDR1 MNHEY and CDR2 SMNVEV (reference sequence). The CDR3 runs to 14 residues. The V segment lost 2 bases and the J segment 13 bases; nucleotides outside the gene matches: 5. The CDR3 region has the DNA TGTGCCAGCAGTTTAGAGGGGACTAGCGGGAGGGTTTACTTC. It specifies CASSLEGTSGRVYF.

This clone has a single count. The chain couples TRBV11-2 to TRBJ2-1, with 8 positions matching TRBD2. J was trimmed by 9 bases and V by 1 base; bases with no gene match: 8. There are 15 residues in the CDR3. Per the germline V gene, CDR1 is SGHAT and CDR2 is FQNNGV. This CDR3 is CASSLGAGATGEQFF. Written as DNA, the CDR3 is TGTGCCAGCAGCTTAGGAGCGGGGGCGACGGGTGAGCAGTTCTTC.

The chain recombines TRBV28 with TRBJ1-6; TRBD1 matches at 9 bases. Looked up from germline, CDR1 is MDHEN and CDR2 is SYDVKM. The CDR3 is 16 residues long. The V segment lost 3 bases and the J segment 5 bases; nucleotides outside the gene matches: 5. In nucleotides, the CDR3 is TGTGCCAGCAGTTTGGAAGGGACAGGGAATAATTCACCCCTCCACTTT. Translation gives CASSLEGTGNNSPLHF.

This chain joins TRBV20-1 and TRBJ2-7; D possibly corresponds to TRBD1 (6 bases). The CDR3 totals 15 residues. The V end was cut by 3 bases, the J end by 3 bases, with 18 bases between. Germline assignment: CDR1 DFQATT and CDR2 SNEGSKA (reference sequence). DNA for the CDR3: TGCAGTGCTAGTGATTTACAGGGTAAGGGCTACGAGCAGTACTTC. Its translation: CSASDLQGKGYEQYF.

The rearrangement joins TRBV12-5 to TRBJ2-3, with D possibly being TRBD2 (6 bases). Trimming cost V 6 bases and J 4 bases, with 14 bases left between them. The CDR3 consists of 14 residues. Looked up from germline, CDR1 is LGHNT and CDR2 is FRNRAP. CDR3 in amino acids: CASGLPTGADTQYF. Written as DNA, the CDR3 is TGTGCTAGTGGCCTCCCCACGGGGGCAGATACGCAGTATTTT.

J is TRBJ2-5 and V is TRBV10-1; 9 positions agree with TRBD2. V lost 6 bases and J lost 3; bases outside the gene matches: 5. From germline, CDR1 is WNHNN and CDR2 SYGVQD (reference sequence). This CDR3 is built from 14 residues. The CDR3 is CASREGLAKETQYF. DNA for the CDR3: TGCGCCAGCAGGGAGGGACTAGCCAAAGAGACCCAGTACTTC.

The gene calls are TRBV19 and TRBJ1-5; D is uncertain. The CDR3 totals 17 residues. CDR1 LNHDA and CDR2 SQIVND come from the germline V gene (reference sequence). V was clipped by 3 bases and J by 0 bases, with 15 bases between them. The CDR3 DNA is TGTGCCAGTAGTATCGGCAGCCGGGAAATTAGCAATCAGCCCCAGCATTTT. Translating it yields CASSIGSREISNQPQHF.

The chain employs TRBV15 and TRBJ2-7; D may be TRBD1 (6 bases). Germline V lookup: CDR1 LNHNV, CDR2 YYDKDF (reference sequence). The CDR3 runs 14 residues. V lost 4 bases and J lost 3, with 13 bases in between. CDR3 sequence: CATSKGVSDYEQYF. CDR3 in DNA: TGTGCCACCAGCAAGGGGGTCTCAGACTACGAGCAGTACTTC.

This clone was found a few times. The gene calls are TRBV5-1 and TRBJ1-5; the D gene is possibly TRBD1 (6 bases). Deletions cut 5 bases from V and 2 bases from J, with 14 bases between. Germline V gives CDR1 SGHRS, CDR2 YFSETQ. The CDR3 spans 15 residues. The CDR3, as DNA: TGCGCCAGCAGTCCCCAAGGGGGGGGCAATCAGCCCCAGCATTTT. Protein: CASSPQGGGNQPQHF.

The CDR3 DNA follows: TGTGCCTGGAGTTTGGGGCAGAACACTGAAGCTTTCTTT. Its protein product is CAWSLGQNTEAFF. This chain joins TRBV30 and TRBJ1-1; D possibly corresponds to TRBD1 (5 bases). Trimming removed 2 bases at V and 1 base at J, with 8 bases between. Germline CDR1 and CDR2: GTSNPN and SVGIG (reference sequence). This CDR3 contains 13 residues.

The chain links TRBV24-1 to TRBJ2-3; D is perhaps TRBD2 (6 bases). Germline assignment: CDR1 KGHDR and CDR2 SFDVKD. The CDR3 has 15 residues. V was shortened by 9 bases and J by 6 bases, with 21 bases between the two germline ends. The CDR3 reads CATETSSGSQDTQYF. CDR3 sequence (DNA): TGTGCCACCGAAACTAGTAGCGGATCGCAGGATACGCAGTATTTT.

The chain has TRBV18 and TRBJ1-3; TRBD1 is a possible D gene (5 bases). This CDR3 comprises 13 residues. V was shortened by 3 bases and J by 7 bases, with 10 bases between the two germline ends. CDR1 KGHSH and CDR2 LQKENI come from the germline V gene. This CDR3 is CASSPAGGNTIYF. The CDR3 region has the DNA TGTGCCAGCTCACCGGCTGGGGGGAACACCATATATTTT.

CDR3 nucleotides: TGTGCCAGCAGTCGACAAGGGACAGGGACTGGTCAGCCCCAGCATTTT. Protein: CASSRQGTGTGQPQHF. V usage is TRBV28 and J usage is TRBJ1-5, with 9 bases identical to TRBD1. Germline V gene data show CDR1 as MDHEN and CDR2 as SYDVKM. V dropped 5 bases and J dropped 6; count of bases not matched to a gene: 11. This CDR3 contains 16 residues.

CDR3 loop: CAISAGSYEQYF. The CDR3 DNA reads as TGTGCCATCAGTGCAGGCAGCTACGAGCAGTACTTC. The chain uses TRBV10-3 and TRBJ2-7; D is ambiguous. CDR1 and CDR2 from the germline V gene are ENHRY and SYGVKD. V shed 4 bases and J shed 3 bases, with 7 bases lying between them. The CDR3 totals 12 residues.

This chain links TRBV7-9 with TRBJ2-5; TRBD1 matches 9 bases. This CDR3 spans 17 amino acids. V was clipped by 1 base and J by 4 bases; unmatched bases: 10. The germline gives CDR1 SEHNR, CDR2 FQNEAQ (reference sequence). This CDR3 is CASSLVPGTGTRETQYF. CDR3 DNA: TGTGCCAGCAGCTTAGTTCCGGGGACAGGGACGAGAGAGACCCAGTACTTC.

This clone occurred a few times. V gene TRBV2 combines with J gene TRBJ2-7; D unclear. Germline CDR1 is SNHLY and CDR2 is FYNNEI. Trimming removed 7 bases at V and 3 bases at J, with 7 bases between. The CDR3 spans 11 residues. The CDR3 bases are TGTGCCAGCACCGCTAGCTACGAGCAGTACTTC. The encoded protein is CASTASYEQYF. Full variable domain (outside the CDR3, taken from reference TRBV2 and TRBJ2-7): EPEVTQTPSHQVTQMGQEVILRCVPISNHLYFYWYRQILGQKVEFLVSFYNNEISEKSEIFDDQFSVERPDGSNFTLKIRSTKLEDSAMYFCASTASYEQYFGPGTRLTVT.

The J gene is TRBJ2-2, the V gene TRBV7-3; TRBD2 is a possible D gene (5 bases). V shed 0 bases and J shed 4 bases, with 9 bases lying between them. The CDR3 runs to 15 residues. Germline CDR1 is SGHTA and CDR2 is FQGTGA. The CDR3 DNA sequence: TGTGCCAGCAGCTTAACCGGGATGGTCACCGGGGAGCTGTTTTTT. Amino acids: CASSLTGMVTGELFF.

V is TRBV19 and J is TRBJ1-5; 8 nucleotides line up with TRBD1. CDR1 LNHDA and CDR2 SQIVND come from the germline V gene (reference sequence). V lost 5 bases and J lost 1; bases outside the gene matches: 10. This CDR3 spans 17 amino acids. The CDR3 coding sequence is TGTGCCAGTAGTGCCTGGACAGGGAAAGAGAGCAATCAGCCCCAGCATTTT. Translating gives CASSAWTGKESNQPQHF.

Written as DNA, the CDR3 is TGTGCCAGCAGCCTCCTCGGTGGGCCCGTTTACACCGGGGAGCTGTTTTTT. This codes for CASSLLGGPVYTGELFF. The chain uses TRBV7-2 and TRBJ2-2; D remains ambiguous. V lost 5 bases and J 3 bases, leaving 19 bases between the germline ends. The germline gives CDR1 SGHTA, CDR2 FQGNSA. The CDR3 consists of 17 residues.

V gene TRBV28 combines with J gene TRBJ2-3; no clear D gene. Germline values: CDR1 MDHEN, CDR2 SYDVKM. The length of the CDR3 is 16 residues. Trimming removed 2 bases from V and 4 bases from J, with 16 bases in between. The CDR3 nucleotides read TGTGCCAGCAGTTTAGTTAGTGAACTTCTCGCAGATACGCAGTATTTT. This gives the protein CASSLVSELLADTQYF.

There are a few counts of this clone. The chain links TRBV30 to TRBJ2-6, with D maybe TRBD1 (6 bases). This CDR3 is 17 amino acids long. Germline lookup yields CDR1 GTSNPN and CDR2 SVGIG (reference sequence). V dropped 1 base and J dropped 0 bases, with 13 bases sitting between them. CDR3 nucleotide sequence: TGTGCCTGGAGTGCGTGGACAGCCCCCTCTGGGGCCAACGTCCTGACTTTC. Translated, it gives CAWSAWTAPSGANVLTF.

This chain connects TRBV7-8 to TRBJ2-5; D may be TRBD2 (5 bases). This CDR3 region has 14 residues. The germline V gene has CDR1 SGHVS and CDR2 FQNEAQ. Trimming stripped 6 bases from V and 3 bases from J, with 14 bases between. Written as DNA, the CDR3 is TGTGCCAGCAGTCTATCAGGACTGAAAGAGACCCAGTACTTC. Translation gives CASSLSGLKETQYF.

The genes are TRBV9 and TRBJ1-3; D call uncertain. Germline V CDR1 and CDR2: SGDLS, YYNGEE. Trimming pared 0 bases from V and 1 base from J, leaving 14 bases between. CDR3 length: 17 amino acids. CDR3 residues: CASSVGEGRSSGNTIYF. In DNA, the CDR3 is TGTGCCAGCAGCGTAGGGGAGGGCAGGAGTTCTGGAAACACCATATATTTT.

The genes are TRBV5-1 and TRBJ1-2, with 8 bases matching TRBD1. Germline V gene data show CDR1 as SGHRS and CDR2 as YFSETQ. The length of the CDR3 is 16 residues. V lost 2 bases to trimming and J lost 4 bases; unmatched junction nucleotides: 10. CDR3 residues: CASSFLGLGQGYGYTF. CDR3 nucleotide sequence: TGCGCCAGCAGCTTTCTTGGGTTAGGACAGGGCTATGGCTACACCTTC.

The V call is TRBV7-9, the J call TRBJ1-1, with a possible D match to TRBD1 (5 bases). The length of the CDR3 is 18 residues. Germline-derived CDR1 and CDR2 are SEHNR and FQNEAQ (reference sequence). With 1 base removed from V and 0 bases from J, the gap between germline ends came to 18 bases. CDR3 in DNA: TGTGCCAGCAGCTTAGTGGGACTAACTAAGAACTTGAACACTGAAGCTTTCTTT. This sequence encodes CASSLVGLTKNLNTEAFF.